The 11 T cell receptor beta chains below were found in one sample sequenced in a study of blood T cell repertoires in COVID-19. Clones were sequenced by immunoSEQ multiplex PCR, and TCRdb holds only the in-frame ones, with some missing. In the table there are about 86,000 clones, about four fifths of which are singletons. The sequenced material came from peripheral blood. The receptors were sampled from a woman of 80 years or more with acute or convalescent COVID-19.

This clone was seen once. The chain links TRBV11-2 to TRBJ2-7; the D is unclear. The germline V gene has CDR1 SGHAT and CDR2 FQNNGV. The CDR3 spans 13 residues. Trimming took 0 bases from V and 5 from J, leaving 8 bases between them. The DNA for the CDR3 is TGTGCCAGCAGCTTAGATATGCGCGACGAGCAGTACTTC. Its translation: CASSLDMRDEQYF.

The DNA of the CDR3 is TGTGCCAGCGTTAGGGGAGGGGATAATTCACCCCTCCACTTT. Its translation is CASVRGGDNSPLHF. The rearrangement joins TRBV5-5 to TRBJ1-6; D may be TRBD1 (5 bases). This CDR3 contains 14 residues. Trimming took 7 bases from V and 5 from J, leaving 13 bases between them. CDR1 is SGHKS, CDR2 YYEKEE, per germline (reference sequence).

The CDR3 region is CASRYDTREQYF. For the CDR3, the DNA is TGTGCCAGCAGGTACGACACTCGCGAGCAGTACTTC. The chain couples TRBV12-3 or TRBV12-4 to TRBJ2-7; D remains ambiguous. V was cut by 6 bases and J by 6 bases, with 12 bases left in between. The CDR3 has 12 residues.

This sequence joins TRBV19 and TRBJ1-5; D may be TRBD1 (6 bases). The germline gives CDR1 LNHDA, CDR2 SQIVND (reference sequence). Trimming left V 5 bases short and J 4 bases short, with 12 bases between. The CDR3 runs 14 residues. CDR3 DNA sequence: TGTGCCAGTAGTTTCGGACAGACTAATCAGCCCCAGCATTTT. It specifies CASSFGQTNQPQHF. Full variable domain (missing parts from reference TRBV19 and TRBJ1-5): DGGITQSPKYLFRKEGQNVTLSCEQNLNHDAMYWYRQDPGQGLRLIYYSQIVNDFQKGDIAEGYSVSREKKESFPLTVTSAQKNPTAFYLCASSFGQTNQPQHFGDGTRLSIL.

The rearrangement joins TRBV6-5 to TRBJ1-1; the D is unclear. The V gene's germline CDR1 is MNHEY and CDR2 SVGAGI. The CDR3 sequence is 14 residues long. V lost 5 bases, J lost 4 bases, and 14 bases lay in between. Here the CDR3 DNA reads TGTGCCAGCAGTATGGAGCTCCCGGCCACTGAAGCTTTCTTT. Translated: CASSMELPATEAFF.

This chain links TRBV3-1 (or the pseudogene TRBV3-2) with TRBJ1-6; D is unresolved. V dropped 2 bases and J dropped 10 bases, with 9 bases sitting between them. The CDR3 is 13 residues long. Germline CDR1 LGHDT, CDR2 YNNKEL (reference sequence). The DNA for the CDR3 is TGTGCCAGCAGCCAACCCGGGATATCACCCCTCCACTTT. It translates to CASSQPGISPLHF.

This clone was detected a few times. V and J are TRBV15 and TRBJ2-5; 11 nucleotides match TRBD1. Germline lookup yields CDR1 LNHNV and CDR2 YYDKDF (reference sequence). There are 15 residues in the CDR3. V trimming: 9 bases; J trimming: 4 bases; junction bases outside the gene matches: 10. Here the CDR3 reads CATVPGQGESETQYF. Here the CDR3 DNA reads TGTGCCACTGTCCCGGGACAGGGGGAGTCAGAGACCCAGTACTTC.

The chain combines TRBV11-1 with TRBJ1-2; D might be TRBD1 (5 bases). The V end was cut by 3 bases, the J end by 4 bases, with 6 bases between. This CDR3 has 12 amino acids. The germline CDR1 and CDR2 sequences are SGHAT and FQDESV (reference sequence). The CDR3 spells CASSLGGYGYTF. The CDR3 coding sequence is TGTGCCAGCAGCTTGGGGGGCTATGGCTACACCTTC. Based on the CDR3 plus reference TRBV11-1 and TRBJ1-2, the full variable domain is EAEVAQSPRYKITEKSQAVAFWCDPISGHATLYWYRQILGQGPELLVQFQDESVVDDSQLPKDRFSAERLKGVDSTLKIQPAELGDSAMYLCASSLGGYGYTFGSGTRLTVV.

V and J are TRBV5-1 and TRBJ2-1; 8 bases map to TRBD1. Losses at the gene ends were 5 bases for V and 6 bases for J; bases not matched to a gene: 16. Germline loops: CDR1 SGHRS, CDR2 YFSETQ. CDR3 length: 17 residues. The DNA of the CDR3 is TGCGCCAGCAGAACCCTAGAAGACGCGGACAGGGCCAATGAGCAGTTCTTC. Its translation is CASRTLEDADRANEQFF.

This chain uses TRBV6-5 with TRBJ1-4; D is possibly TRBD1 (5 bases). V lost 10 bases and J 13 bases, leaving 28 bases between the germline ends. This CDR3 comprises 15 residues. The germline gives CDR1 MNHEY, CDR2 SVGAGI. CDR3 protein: CATTQKAGTARRLFF. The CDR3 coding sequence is TGTGCCACTACCCAAAAGGCGGGGACCGCCAGGAGACTGTTTTTT.

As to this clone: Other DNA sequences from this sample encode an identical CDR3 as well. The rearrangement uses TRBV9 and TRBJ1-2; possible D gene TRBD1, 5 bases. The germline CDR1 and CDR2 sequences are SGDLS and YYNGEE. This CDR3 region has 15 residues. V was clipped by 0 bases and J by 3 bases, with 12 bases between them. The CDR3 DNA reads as TGTGCCAGCAGCGTAGGGGCGGGGGGTGACTATGGCTACACCTTC. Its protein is CASSVGAGGDYGYTF. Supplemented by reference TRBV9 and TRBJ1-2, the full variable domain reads DSGVTQTPKHLITATGQRVTLRCSPRSGDLSVYWYQQSLDQGLQFLIQYYNGEERAKGNILERFSAQQFPDLHSELNLSSLELGDSALYFCASSVGAGGDYGYTFGSGTRLTVV.